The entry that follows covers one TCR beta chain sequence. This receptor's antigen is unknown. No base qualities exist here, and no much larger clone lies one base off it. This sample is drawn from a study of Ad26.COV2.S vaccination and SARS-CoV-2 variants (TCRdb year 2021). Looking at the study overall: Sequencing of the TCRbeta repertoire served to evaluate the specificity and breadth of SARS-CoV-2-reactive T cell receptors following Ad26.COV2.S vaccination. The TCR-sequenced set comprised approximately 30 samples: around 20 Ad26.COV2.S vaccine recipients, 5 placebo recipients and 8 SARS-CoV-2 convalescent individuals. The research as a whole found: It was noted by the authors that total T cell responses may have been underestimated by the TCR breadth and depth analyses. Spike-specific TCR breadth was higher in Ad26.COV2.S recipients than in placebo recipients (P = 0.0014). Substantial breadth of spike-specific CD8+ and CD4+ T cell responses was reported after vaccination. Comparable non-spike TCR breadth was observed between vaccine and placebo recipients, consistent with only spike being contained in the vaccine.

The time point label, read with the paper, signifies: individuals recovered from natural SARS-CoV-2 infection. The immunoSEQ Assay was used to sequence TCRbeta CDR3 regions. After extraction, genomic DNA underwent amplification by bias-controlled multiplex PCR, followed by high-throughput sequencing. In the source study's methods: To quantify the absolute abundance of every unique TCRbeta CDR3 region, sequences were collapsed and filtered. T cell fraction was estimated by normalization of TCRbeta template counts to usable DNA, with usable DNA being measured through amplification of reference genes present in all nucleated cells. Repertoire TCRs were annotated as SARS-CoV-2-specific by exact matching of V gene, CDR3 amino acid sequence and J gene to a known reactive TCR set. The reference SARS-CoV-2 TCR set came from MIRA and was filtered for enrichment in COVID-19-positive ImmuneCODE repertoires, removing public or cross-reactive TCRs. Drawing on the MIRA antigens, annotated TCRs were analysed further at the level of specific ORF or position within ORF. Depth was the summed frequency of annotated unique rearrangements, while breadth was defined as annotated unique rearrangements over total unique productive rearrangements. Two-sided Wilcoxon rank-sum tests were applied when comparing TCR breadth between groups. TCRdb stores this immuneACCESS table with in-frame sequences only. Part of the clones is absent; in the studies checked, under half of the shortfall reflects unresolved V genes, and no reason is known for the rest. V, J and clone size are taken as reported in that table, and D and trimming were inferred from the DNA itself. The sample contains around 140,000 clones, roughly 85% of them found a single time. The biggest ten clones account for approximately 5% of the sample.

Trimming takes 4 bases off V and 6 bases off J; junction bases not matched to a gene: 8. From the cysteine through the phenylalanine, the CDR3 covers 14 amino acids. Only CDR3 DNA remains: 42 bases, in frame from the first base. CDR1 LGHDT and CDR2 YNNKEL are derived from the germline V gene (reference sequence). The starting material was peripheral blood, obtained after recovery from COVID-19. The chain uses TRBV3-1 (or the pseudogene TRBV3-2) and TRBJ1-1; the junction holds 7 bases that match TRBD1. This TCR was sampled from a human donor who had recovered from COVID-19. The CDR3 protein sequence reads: CASSLRQGRPEAFF. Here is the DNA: TGTGCCAGCAGCCTCAGACAGGGTAGGCCTGAAGCTTTCTTT.